The T cell receptor (beta chain) under discussion was sequenced for a study of T cell responses to AZD1222 COVID-19 vaccine. Study findings and constraints: Compared with day 0, the breadth and depth of the Spike-specific TCR repertoire rose significantly after two doses of AZD1222. The peak T cell response came first, and repertoires were sampled only after it. The study reported that nearly half of spike-specific TCRs target unmutated variant regions. Donors in the cohort were predominantly white British and more often female, and clonal diversity was possibly underestimated.

The assay was immunoSEQ multiplex PCR, and TCRdb's table has in-frame clones only and misses some. The table has 150,000 to 200,000 clones, just over 90% seen once. From germline, CDR1 is LGHDT and CDR2 YNNKEL (reference sequence). The ends were cut back, 3 bases at V and 7 bases at J, with 12 bases in the middle. This CDR3 comprises 13 residues. As for this clone: Its specificity is unknown.

The genes are TRBV3-1 (or the pseudogene TRBV3-2) and TRBJ1-2; D unresolved. The sequence was collected from an adult who received the AZD1222 COVID-19 vaccine. Specimen: peripheral blood, collected 28 days after the second AZD1222 dose. The CDR3 coding sequence is TGTGCCAGCAGCCAGATCGGCTCGGGTGGCTACACCTTC. It encodes CASSQIGSGGYTF.